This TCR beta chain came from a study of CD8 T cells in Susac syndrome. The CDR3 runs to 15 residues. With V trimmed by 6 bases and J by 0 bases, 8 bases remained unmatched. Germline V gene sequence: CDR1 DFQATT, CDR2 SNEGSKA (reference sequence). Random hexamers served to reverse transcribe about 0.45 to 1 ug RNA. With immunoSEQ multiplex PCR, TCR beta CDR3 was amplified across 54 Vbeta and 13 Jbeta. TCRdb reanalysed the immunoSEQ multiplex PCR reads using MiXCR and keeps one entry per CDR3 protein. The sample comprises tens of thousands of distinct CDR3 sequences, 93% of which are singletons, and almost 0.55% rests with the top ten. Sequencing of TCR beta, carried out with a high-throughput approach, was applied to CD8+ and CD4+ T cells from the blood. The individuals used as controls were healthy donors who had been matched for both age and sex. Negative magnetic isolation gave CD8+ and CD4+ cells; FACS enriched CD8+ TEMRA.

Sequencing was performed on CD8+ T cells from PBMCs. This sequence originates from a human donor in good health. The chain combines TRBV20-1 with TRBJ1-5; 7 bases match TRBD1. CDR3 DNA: TGCAGTGCCTCGGGACAGTCTTATAGCAATCAGCCCCAGCATTTT. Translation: CSASGQSYSNQPQHF.